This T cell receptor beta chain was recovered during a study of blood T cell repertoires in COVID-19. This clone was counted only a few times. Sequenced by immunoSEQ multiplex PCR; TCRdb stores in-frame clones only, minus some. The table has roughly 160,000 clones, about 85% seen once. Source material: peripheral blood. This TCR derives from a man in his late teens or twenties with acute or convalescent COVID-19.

The CDR3 DNA reads TGCAGCGCCCGGACTGGCTATGGCTACACCTTC. Its protein is CSARTGYGYTF. The chain recombines TRBV29-1 with TRBJ1-2; D is unclear. This CDR3 is built from 11 residues. From germline, CDR1 is SQVTM and CDR2 ANQGSEA. Trimming stripped 7 bases from V and 4 bases from J, with 10 bases between. The complete variable domain, with remaining parts taken from reference TRBV29-1 and TRBJ1-2, reads SAVISQKPSRDICQRGTSLTIQCQVDSQVTMMFWYRQQPGQSLTLIATANQGSEATYESGFVIDKFPISRPNLTFSTLTVSNMSPEDSSIYLCSARTGYGYTFGSGTRLTVV.